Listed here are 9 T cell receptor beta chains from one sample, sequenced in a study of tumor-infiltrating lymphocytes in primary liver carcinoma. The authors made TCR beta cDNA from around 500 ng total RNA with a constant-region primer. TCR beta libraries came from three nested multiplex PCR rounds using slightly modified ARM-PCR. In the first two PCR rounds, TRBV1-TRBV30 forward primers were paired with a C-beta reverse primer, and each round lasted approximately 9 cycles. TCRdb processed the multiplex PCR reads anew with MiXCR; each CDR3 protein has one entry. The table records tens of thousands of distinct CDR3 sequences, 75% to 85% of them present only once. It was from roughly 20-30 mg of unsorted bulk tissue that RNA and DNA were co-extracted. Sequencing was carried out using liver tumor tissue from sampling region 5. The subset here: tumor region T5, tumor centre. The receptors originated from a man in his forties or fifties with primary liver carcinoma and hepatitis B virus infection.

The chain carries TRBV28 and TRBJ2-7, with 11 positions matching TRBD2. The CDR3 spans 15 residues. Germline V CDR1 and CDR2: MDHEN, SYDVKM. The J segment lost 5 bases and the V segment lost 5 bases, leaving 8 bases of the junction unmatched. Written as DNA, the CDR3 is TGTGCCAGCAGTCCCAGGACTAGCGGGTACCACGAGCAGTACTTC. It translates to CASSPRTSGYHEQYF.

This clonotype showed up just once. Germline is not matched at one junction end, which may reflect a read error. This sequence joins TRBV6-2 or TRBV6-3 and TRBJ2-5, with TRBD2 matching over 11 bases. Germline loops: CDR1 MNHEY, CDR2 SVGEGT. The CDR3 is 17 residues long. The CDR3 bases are TGTCCCAGCAGTTCGAAAGTAGCGGGAGGGCCGGGTGAGACCCAGTACTTC. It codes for CPSSSKVAGGPGETQYF.

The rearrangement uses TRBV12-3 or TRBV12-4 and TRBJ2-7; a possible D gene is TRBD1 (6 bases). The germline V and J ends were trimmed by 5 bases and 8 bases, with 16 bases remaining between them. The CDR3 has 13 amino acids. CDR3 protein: CASSPLQGYKQYF. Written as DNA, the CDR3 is TGTGCCAGCAGTCCTTTACAGGGTTACAAGCAGTACTTC.

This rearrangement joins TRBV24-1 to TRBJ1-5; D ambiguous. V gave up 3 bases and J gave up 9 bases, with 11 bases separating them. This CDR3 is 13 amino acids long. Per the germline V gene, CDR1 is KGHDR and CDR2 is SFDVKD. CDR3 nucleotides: TGTGCCACCAGTGATCCCGGGTATTGGCCCCAGCATTTT. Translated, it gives CATSDPGYWPQHF.

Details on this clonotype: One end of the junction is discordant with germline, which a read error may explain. The DNA for the CDR3 is TGTGCCGGCAGCCAAGAGTGCGGGCAGGGTTTTTGGACTGAAGCTTTCTTT. This codes for CAGSQECGQGFWTEAFF. This chain joins TRBV4-2 and TRBJ1-1; D might be TRBD1 (5 bases). Looked up from germline, CDR1 is LGHNA and CDR2 is YNFKEQ. The CDR3 is made up of 17 amino acids.

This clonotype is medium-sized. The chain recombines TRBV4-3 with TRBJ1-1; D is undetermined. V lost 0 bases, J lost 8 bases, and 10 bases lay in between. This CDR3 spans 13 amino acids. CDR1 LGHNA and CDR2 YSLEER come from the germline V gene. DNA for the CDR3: TGCGCCAGCAGCCAAGATACCACGTCCGAAGCTTTCTTT. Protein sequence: CASSQDTTSEAFF.

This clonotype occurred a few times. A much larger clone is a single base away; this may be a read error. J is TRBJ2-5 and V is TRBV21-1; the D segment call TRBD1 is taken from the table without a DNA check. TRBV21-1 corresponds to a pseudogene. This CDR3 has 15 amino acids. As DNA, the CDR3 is TGTGCCAGCGGCAAAGAGGAGAAATGGGGGGAGACCCAGTACTTC. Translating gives CASGKEEKWGETQYF.

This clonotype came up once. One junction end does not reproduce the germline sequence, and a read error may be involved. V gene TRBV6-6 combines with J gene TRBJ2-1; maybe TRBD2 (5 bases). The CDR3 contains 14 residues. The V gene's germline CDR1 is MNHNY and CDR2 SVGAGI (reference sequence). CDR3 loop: CASSYSALAPGQFF. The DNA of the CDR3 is TGTGCCAGCAGCTACTCGGCCCTAGCCCCTGGGCAGTTCTTC.

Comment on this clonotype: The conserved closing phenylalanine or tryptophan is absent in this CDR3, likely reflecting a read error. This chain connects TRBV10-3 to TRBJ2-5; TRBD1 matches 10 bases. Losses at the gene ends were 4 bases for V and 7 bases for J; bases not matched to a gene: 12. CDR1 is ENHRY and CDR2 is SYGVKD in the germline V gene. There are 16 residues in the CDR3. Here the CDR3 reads CAISGGTGDAGRTQYL. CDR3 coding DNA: TGTGCCATCAGTGGCGGGACAGGGGACGCGGGGAGGACCCAGTACCTC.